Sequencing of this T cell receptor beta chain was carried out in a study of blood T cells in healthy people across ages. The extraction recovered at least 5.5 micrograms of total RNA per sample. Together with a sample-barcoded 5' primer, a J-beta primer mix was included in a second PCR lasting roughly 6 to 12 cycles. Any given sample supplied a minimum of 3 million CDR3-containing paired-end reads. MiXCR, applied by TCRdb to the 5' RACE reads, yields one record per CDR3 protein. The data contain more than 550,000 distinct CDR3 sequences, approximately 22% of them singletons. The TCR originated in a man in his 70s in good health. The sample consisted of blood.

DNA for the CDR3: TGTGCCAGCAGTCTCGACGTTGTCTATGGCTACACCTTC. Encoded protein: CASSLDVVYGYTF. The V gene is TRBV6-2 or TRBV6-3, the J gene TRBJ1-2, with D hard to call. Germline assignment: CDR1 MNHEY and CDR2 SVGEGT. V dropped 5 bases and J dropped 4 bases, with 11 bases sitting between them. The CDR3 is 13 amino acids.